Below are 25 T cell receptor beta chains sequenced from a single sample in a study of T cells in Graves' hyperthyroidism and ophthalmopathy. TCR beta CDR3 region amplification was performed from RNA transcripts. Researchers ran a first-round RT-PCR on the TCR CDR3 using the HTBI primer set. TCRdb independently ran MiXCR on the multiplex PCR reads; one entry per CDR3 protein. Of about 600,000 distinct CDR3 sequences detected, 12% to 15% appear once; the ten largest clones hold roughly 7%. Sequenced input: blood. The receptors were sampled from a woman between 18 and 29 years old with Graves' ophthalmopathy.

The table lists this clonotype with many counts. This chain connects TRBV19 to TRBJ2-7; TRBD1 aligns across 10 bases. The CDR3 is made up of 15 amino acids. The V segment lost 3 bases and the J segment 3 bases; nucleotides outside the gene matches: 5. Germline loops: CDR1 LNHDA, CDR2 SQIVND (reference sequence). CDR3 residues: CASSIGQGEFYEQYF. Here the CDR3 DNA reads TGTGCCAGTAGTATCGGACAGGGGGAATTCTACGAGCAGTACTTC.

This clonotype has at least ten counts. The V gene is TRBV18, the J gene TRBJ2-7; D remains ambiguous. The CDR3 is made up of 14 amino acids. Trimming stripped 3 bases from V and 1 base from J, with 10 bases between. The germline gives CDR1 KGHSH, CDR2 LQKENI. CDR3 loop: CASSPYENSYEQYF. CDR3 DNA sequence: TGTGCCAGCTCACCCTACGAAAATTCCTACGAGCAGTACTTC.

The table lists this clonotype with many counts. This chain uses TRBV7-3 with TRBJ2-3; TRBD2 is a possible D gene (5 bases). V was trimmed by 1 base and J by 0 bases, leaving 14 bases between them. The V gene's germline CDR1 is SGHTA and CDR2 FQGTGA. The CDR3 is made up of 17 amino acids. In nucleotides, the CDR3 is TGTGCCAGCAGCTTAAGTTTTGGCGGAGGTAGCACAGATACGCAGTATTTT. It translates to CASSLSFGGGSTDTQYF.

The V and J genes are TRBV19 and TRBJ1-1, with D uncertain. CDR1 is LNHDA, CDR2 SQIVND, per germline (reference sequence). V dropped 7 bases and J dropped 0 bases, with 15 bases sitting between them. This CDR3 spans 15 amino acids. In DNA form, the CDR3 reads TGTGCCAGTATGGGTGGGAGGTACTTGAACACTGAAGCTTTCTTT. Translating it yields CASMGGRYLNTEAFF.

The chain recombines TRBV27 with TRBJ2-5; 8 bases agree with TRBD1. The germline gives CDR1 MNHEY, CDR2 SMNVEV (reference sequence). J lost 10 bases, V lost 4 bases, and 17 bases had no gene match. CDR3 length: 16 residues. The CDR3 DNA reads TGTGCCAGCAGTTCCCCGACGGACAGGGTAGGGAACATCCAGTACTTC. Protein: CASSSPTDRVGNIQYF.

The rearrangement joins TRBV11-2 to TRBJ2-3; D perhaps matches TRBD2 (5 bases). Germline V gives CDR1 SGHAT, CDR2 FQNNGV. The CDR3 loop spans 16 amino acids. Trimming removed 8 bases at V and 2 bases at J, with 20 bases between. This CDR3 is CASGDLRVPFTDTQYF. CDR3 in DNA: TGTGCCAGCGGCGACCTGAGGGTTCCGTTCACAGATACGCAGTATTTT.

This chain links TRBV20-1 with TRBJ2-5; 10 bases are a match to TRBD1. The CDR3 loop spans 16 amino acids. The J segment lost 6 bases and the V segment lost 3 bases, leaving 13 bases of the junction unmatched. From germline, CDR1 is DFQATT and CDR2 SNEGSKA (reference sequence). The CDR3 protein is CSASGRIGTGAKTQYF. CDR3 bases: TGCAGTGCTAGTGGGAGAATTGGGACAGGGGCAAAGACCCAGTACTTC.

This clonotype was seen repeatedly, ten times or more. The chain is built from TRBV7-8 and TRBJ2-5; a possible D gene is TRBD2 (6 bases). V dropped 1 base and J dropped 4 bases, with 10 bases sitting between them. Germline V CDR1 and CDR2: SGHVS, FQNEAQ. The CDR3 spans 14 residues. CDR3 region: CASSLGDFGETQYF. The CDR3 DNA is TGTGCCAGCAGCTTAGGGGACTTTGGAGAGACCCAGTACTTC.

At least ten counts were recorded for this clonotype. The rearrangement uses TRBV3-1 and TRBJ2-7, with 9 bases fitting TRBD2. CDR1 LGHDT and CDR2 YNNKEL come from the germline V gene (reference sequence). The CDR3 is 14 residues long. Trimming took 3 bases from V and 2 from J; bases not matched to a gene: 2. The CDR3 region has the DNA TGTGCCAGCAGCCAGACTAGCGGTACCTACGAGCAGTACTTC. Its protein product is CASSQTSGTYEQYF.

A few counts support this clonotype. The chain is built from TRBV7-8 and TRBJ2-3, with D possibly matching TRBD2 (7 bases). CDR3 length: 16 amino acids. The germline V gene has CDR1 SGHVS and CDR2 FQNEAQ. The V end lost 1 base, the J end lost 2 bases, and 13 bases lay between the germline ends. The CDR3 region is CASSLGGGHSTDTQYF. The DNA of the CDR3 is TGTGCCAGCAGCTTAGGGGGGGGGCACTCCACAGATACGCAGTATTTT.

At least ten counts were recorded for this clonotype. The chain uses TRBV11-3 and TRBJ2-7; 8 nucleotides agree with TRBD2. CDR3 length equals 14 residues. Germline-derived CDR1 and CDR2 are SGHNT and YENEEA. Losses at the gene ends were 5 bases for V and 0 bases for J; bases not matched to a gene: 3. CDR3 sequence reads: CASSPSGSSYEQYF. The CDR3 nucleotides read TGTGCCAGCAGCCCAAGCGGGAGCTCCTACGAGCAGTACTTC. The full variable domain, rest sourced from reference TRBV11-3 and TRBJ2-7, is EAGVVQSPRYKIIEKKQPVAFWCNPISGHNTLYWYLQNLGQGPELLIRYENEEAVDDSQLPKDRFSAERLKGVDSTLKIQPAELGDSAVYLCASSPSGSSYEQYFGPGTRLTVT.

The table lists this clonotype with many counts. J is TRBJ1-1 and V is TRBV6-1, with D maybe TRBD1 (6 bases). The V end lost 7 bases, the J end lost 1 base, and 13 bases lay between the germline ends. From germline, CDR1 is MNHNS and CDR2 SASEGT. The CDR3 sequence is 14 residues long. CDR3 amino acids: CASISRGRNTEAFF. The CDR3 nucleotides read TGTGCCAGCATCTCCAGGGGCAGGAACACTGAAGCTTTCTTT.

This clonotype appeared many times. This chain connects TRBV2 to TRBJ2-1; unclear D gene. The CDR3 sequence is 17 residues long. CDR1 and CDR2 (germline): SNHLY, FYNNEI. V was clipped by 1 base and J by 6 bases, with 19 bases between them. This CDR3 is CASSEVVGSLDGNEQFF. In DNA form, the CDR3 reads TGTGCCAGCAGTGAAGTGGTCGGATCGCTTGATGGCAATGAGCAGTTCTTC.

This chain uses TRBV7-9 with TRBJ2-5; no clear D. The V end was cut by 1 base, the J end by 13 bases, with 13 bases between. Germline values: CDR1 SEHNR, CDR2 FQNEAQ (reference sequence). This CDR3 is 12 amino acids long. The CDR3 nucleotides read TGTGCCAGCAGCTTAGTAACCCAACTTCCGTACTTC. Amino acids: CASSLVTQLPYF.

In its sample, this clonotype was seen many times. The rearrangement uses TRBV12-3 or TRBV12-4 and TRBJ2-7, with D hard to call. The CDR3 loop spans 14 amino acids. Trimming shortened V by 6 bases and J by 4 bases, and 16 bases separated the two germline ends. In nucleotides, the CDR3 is TGTGCCAGCAGCCGCGGCCCACAAGGATACGAGCAGTACTTC. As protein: CASSRGPQGYEQYF.

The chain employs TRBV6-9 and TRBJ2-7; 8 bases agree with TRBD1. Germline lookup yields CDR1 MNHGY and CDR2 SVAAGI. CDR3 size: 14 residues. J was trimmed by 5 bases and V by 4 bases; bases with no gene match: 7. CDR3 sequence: CASSWGAGGNEQYF. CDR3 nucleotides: TGTGCCAGCAGTTGGGGAGCAGGGGGCAACGAGCAGTACTTC.

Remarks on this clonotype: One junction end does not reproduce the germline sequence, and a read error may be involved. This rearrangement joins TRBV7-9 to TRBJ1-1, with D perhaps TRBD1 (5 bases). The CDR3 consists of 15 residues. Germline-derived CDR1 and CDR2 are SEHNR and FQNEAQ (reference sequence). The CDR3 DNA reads TGTGCCAGCAGCTTAAGGGGTTGGATGGACACTAAAGCTTTCTTT. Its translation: CASSLRGWMDTKAFF.

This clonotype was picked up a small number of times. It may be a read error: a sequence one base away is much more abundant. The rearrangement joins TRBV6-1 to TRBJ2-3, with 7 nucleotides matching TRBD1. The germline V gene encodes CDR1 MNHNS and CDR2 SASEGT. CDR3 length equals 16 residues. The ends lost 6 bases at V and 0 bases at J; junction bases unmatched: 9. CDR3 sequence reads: CASSWGQLPSTDTQYF. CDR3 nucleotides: TGTGCCAGCAGCTGGGGACAGCTACCTAGCACAGATACGCAGTATTTT.

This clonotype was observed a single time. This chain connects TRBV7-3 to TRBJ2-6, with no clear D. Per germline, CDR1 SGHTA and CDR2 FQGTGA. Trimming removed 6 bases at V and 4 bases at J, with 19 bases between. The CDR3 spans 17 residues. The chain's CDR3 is CASSSGSHYGGANVLTF. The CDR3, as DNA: TGTGCCAGCAGTTCCGGGTCTCACTACGGAGGGGCCAACGTCCTGACTTTC. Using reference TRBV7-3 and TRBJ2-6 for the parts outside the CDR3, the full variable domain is GAGVSQTPSNKVTEKGKYVELRCDPISGHTALYWYRQSLGQGPEFLIYFQGTGAADDSGLPNDRFFAVRPEGSVSTLKIQRTERGDSAVYLCASSSGSHYGGANVLTFGAGSRLTVL.

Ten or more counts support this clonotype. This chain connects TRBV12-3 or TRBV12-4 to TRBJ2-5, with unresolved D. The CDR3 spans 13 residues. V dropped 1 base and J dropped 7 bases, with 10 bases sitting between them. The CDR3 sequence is CASSLGSFGTQYF. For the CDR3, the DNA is TGTGCCAGCAGTTTAGGGAGCTTTGGGACCCAGTACTTC.

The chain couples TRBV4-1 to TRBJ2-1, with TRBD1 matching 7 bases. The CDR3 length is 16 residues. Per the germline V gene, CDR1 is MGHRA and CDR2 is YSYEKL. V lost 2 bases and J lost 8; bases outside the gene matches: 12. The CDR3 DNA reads TGCGCCAGCAGCCAACCCTTTACAGGGGCCAGGGATGAGCAGTTCTTC. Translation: CASSQPFTGARDEQFF.

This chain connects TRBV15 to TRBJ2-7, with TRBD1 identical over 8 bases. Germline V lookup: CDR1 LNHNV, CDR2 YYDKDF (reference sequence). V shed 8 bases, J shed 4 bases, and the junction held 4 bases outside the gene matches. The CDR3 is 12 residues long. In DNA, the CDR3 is TGTGCCACCGGACAGGGCACTTACGAGCAGTACTTC. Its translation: CATGQGTYEQYF.

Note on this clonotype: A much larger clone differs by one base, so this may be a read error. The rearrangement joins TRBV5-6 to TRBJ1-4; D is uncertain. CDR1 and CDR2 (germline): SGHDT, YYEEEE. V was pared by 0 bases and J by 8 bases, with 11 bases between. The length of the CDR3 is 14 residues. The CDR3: CASSLDGVGEKLFF. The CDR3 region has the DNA TGTGCCAGCAGCTTGGACGGGGTCGGAGAAAAACTGTTTTTT. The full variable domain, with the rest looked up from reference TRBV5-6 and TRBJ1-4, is DAGVTQSPTHLIKTRGQQVTLRCSPKSGHDTVSWYQQALGQGPQFIFQYYEEEERQRGNFPDRFSGHQFPNYSSELNVNALLLGDSALYLCASSLDGVGEKLFFGSGTQLSVL.

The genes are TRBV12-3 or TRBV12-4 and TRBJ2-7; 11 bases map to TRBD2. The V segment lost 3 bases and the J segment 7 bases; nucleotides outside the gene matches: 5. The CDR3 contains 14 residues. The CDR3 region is CASSFTSGSSEQYF. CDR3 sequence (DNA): TGTGCCAGCAGTTTTACTAGCGGGAGTTCTGAGCAGTACTTC.

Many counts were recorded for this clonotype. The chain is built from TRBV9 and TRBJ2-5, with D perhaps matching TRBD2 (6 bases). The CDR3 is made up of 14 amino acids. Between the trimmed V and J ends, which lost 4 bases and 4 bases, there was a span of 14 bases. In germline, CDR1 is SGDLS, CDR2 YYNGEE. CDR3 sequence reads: CASSSRLVSETQYF. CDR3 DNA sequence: TGTGCCAGCAGCAGCCGACTAGTTTCAGAGACCCAGTACTTC.